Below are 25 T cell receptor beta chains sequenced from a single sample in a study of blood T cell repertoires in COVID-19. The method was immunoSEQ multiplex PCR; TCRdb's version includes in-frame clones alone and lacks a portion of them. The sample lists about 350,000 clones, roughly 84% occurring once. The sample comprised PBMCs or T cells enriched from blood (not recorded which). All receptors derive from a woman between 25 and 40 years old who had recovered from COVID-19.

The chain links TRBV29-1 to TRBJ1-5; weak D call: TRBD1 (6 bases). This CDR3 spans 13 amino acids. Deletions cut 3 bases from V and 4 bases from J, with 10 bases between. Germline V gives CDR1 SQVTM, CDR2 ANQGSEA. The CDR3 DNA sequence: TGCAGCGTTGACACAGGGAATAATCAGCCCCAGCATTTT. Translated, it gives CSVDTGNNQPQHF. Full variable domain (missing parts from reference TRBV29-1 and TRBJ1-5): SAVISQKPSRDICQRGTSLTIQCQVDSQVTMMFWYRQQPGQSLTLIATANQGSEATYESGFVIDKFPISRPNLTFSTLTVSNMSPEDSSIYLCSVDTGNNQPQHFGDGTRLSIL.

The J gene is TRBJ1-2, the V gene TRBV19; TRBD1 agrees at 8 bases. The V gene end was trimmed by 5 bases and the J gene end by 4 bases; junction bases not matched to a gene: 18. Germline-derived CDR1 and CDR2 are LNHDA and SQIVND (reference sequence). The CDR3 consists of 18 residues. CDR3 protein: CASSPQGGQGMYPYGYTF. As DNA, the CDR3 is TGTGCCAGTAGTCCCCAAGGAGGACAGGGCATGTACCCCTATGGCTACACCTTC.

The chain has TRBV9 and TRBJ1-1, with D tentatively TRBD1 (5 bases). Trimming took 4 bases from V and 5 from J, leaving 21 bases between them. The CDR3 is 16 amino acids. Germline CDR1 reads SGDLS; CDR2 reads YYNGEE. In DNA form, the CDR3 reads TGTGCCAGCAGCCCGACCCCCGTCGTACAGGCAACTGAAGCTTTCTTT. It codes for CASSPTPVVQATEAFF.

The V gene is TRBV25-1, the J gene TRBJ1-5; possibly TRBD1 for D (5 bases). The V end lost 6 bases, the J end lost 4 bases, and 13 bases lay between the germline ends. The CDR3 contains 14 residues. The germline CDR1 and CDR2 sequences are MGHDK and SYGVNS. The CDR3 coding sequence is TGTGCCAGCAGCCCGACAGAAGTGAATCAGCCCCAGCATTTT. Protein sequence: CASSPTEVNQPQHF.

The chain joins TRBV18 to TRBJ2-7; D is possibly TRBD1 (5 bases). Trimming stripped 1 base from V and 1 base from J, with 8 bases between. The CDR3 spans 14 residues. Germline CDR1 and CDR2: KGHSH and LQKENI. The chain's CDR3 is CASSPLDKSYEQYF. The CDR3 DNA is TGTGCCAGCTCACCACTGGACAAGTCCTACGAGCAGTACTTC.

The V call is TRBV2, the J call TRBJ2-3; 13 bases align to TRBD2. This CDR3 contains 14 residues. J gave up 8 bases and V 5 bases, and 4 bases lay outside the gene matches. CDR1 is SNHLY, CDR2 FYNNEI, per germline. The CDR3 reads CASSRTSGGVTQYF. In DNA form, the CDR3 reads TGTGCCAGCAGTCGGACTAGCGGGGGTGTTACGCAGTATTTT. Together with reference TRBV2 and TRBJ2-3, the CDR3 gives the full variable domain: EPEVTQTPSHQVTQMGQEVILRCVPISNHLYFYWYRQILGQKVEFLVSFYNNEISEKSEIFDDQFSVERPDGSNFTLKIRSTKLEDSAMYFCASSRTSGGVTQYFGPGTRLTVL.

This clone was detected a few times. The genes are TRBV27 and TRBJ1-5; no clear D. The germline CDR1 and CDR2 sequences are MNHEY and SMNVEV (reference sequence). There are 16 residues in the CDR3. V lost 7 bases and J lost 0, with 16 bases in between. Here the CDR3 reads CASKVGGLNSNQPQHF. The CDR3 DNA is TGTGCCAGCAAGGTCGGCGGATTAAATAGCAATCAGCCCCAGCATTTT.

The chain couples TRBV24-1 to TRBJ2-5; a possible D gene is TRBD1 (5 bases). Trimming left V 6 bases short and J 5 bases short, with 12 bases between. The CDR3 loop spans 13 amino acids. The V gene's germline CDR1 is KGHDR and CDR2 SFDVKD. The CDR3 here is CATSWQGRETQYF. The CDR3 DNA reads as TGTGCCACCAGTTGGCAGGGTCGGGAGACCCAGTACTTC.

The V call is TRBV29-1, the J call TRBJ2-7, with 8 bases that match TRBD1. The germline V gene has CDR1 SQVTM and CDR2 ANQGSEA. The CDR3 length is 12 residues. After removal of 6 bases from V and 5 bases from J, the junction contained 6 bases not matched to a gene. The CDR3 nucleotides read TGCAGCGTGGAGCAGGGGGCAGACGAGCAGTACTTC. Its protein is CSVEQGADEQYF.

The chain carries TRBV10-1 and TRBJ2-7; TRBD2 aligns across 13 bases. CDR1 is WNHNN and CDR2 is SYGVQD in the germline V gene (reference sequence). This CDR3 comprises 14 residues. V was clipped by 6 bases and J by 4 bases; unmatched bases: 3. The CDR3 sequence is CASSPTSGGYEQYF. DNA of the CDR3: TGCGCCAGCAGCCCGACTAGCGGGGGGTACGAGCAGTACTTC.

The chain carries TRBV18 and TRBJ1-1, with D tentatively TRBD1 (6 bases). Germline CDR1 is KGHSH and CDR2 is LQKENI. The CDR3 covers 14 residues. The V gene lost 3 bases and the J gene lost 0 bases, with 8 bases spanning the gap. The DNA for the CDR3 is TGTGCCAGCTCACCGGGGGCGATGAACACTGAAGCTTTCTTT. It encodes CASSPGAMNTEAFF.

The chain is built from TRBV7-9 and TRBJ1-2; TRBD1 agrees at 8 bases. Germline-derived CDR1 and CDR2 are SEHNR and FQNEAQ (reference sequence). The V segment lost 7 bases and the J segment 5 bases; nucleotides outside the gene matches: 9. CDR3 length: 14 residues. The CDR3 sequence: CASTSTGGGYGYTF. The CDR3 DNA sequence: TGTGCCAGCACCTCCACAGGGGGTGGTTATGGCTACACCTTC.

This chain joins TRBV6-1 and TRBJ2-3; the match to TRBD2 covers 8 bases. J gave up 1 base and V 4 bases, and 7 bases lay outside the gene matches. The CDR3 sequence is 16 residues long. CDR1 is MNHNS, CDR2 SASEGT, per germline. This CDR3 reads CASSGPTSVGTDTQYF. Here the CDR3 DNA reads TGTGCCAGCAGTGGTCCGACTAGCGTGGGCACAGATACGCAGTATTTT.

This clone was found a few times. CDR3 region: CASSPLQGANSPLHF. The CDR3 region has the DNA TGTGCCAGCAGCCCCTTACAGGGGGCGAATTCACCCCTCCACTTT. The V and J genes are TRBV6-5 and TRBJ1-6; 9 bases agree with TRBD1. The CDR3 extends over 15 amino acids. V shed 6 bases, J shed 7 bases, and the junction held 7 bases outside the gene matches. Germline lookup yields CDR1 MNHEY and CDR2 SVGAGI.

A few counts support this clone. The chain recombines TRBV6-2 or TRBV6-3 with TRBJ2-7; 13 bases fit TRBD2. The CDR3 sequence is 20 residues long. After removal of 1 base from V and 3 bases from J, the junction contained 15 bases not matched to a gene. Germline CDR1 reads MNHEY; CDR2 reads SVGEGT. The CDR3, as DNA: TGTGCCAGCAGTTACTTCCCCGGACTAGCGGGGGCCTCCCTTATCTACGAGCAGTACTTC. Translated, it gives CASSYFPGLAGASLIYEQYF.

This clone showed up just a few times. CDR3 region: CASSSPTWTVANTGELFF. Here the CDR3 DNA reads TGTGCCAGCAGTTCCCCAACCTGGACAGTCGCGAACACCGGGGAGCTGTTTTTT. The chain uses TRBV28 and TRBJ2-2; tentatively, D is TRBD1 (6 bases). V lost 4 bases to trimming and J lost 0 bases, with 18 bases between them. The germline V gene encodes CDR1 MDHEN and CDR2 SYDVKM. This CDR3 is 18 amino acids long. The full variable domain, rest sourced from reference TRBV28 and TRBJ2-2, is DVKVTQSSRYLVKRTGEKVFLECVQDMDHENMFWYRQDPGLGLRLIYFSYDVKMKEKGDIPEGYSVSREKKERFSLILESASTNQTSMYLCASSSPTWTVANTGELFFGEGSRLTVL.

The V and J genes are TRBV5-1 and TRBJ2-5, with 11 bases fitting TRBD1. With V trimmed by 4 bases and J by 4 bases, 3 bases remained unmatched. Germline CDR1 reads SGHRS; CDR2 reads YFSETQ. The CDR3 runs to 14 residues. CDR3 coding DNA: TGCGCCAGCAGCACGGGACAGGGGGGAGAGACCCAGTACTTC. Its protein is CASSTGQGGETQYF.

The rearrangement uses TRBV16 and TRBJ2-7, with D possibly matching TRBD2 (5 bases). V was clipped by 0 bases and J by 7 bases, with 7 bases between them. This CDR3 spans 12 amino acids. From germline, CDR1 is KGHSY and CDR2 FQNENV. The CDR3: CASSQSTGEQYF. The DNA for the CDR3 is TGTGCCAGCAGCCAATCAACGGGGGAGCAGTACTTC. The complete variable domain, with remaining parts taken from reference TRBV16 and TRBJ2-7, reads GEEVAQTPKHLVRGEGQKAKLYCAPIKGHSYVFWYQQVLKNEFKFLISFQNENVFDETGMPKERFSAKCLPNSPCSLEIQATKLEDSAVYFCASSQSTGEQYFGPGTRLTVT.

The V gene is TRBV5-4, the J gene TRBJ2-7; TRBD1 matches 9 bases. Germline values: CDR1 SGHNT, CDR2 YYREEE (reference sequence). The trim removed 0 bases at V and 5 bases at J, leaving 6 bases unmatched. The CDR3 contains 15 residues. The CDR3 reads CASSLDTGGADEQYF. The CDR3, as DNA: TGTGCCAGCAGCTTGGACACAGGGGGCGCGGACGAGCAGTACTTC.

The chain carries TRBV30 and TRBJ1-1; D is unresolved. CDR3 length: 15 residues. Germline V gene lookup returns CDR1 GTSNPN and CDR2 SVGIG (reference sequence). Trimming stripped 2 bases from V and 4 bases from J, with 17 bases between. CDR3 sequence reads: CAWSHPVGSGTEAFF. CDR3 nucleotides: TGTGCCTGGAGTCACCCGGTCGGTTCGGGCACTGAAGCTTTCTTT.

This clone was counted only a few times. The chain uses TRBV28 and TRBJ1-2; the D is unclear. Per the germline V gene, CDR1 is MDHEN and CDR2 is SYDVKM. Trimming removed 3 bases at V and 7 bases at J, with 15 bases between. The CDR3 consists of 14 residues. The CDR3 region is CASSLMRPGSGYTF. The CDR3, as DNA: TGTGCCAGCAGTTTGATGCGGCCTGGGAGTGGCTACACCTTC.

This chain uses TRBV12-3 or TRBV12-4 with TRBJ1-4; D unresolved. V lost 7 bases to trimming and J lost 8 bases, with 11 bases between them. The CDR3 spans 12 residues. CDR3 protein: CASTPGYEKLFF. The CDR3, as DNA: TGTGCCAGCACCCCGGGGTACGAAAAACTGTTTTTT.

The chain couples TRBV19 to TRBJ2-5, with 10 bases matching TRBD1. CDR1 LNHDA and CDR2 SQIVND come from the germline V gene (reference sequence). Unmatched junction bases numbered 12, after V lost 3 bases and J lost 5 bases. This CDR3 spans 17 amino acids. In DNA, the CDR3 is TGTGCCAGTAGTATCCCACGGGACAGGGGAGGATGGGAGACCCAGTACTTC. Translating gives CASSIPRDRGGWETQYF. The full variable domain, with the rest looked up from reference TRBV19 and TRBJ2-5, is DGGITQSPKYLFRKEGQNVTLSCEQNLNHDAMYWYRQDPGQGLRLIYYSQIVNDFQKGDIAEGYSVSREKKESFPLTVTSAQKNPTAFYLCASSIPRDRGGWETQYFGPGTRLLVL.

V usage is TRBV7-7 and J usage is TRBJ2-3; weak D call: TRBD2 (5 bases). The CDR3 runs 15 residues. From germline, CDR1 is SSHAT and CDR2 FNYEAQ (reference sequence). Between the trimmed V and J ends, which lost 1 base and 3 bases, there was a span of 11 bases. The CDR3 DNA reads TGTGCCAGCAGCTTAGGATTTCGGGGTACAGATACGCAGTATTTT. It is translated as CASSLGFRGTDTQYF.

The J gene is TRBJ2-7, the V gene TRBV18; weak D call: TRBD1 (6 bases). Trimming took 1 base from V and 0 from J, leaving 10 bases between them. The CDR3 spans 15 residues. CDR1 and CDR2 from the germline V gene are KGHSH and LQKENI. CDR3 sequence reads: CASSPQSGDSYEQYF. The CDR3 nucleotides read TGTGCCAGCTCACCACAATCAGGGGACTCCTACGAGCAGTACTTC.